This T cell receptor (beta chain) was retrieved from a study of cytomegalovirus exposure and HLA in healthy donors. Worth noting for this clone: No antigen is known for it.

General study findings and limits: Excluded: some indistinguishable V segments such as TRBV6-2 and TRBV6-3. Rates of TCR association differed by HLA locus in a later analysis, with DRB1 highest and HLA-C lowest. Available immune exposure information was restricted to CMV serostatus only. Later analysis demonstrated an association between a missense DCLRE1C variant and TCR beta V- and J-gene trimming.

The PCR employed 60 Vbeta primers together with 13 Jbeta primers. Sequenced by immunoSEQ multiplex PCR; TCRdb stores in-frame clones only, minus some. The sample yields about 110,000 clones, 65% to 80% seen once. The germline CDR1 and CDR2 sequences are MNHNY and SVGAGI (reference sequence). CDR3 length equals 13 residues. Trimming removed 7 bases from V and 6 bases from J; junction bases left unmatched: 3. The V gene is TRBV6-6, the J gene TRBJ1-5; 10 positions match TRBD1. Sequences were obtained from PBMCs. This receptor was obtained from a woman between 45 and 65 years old in good health and CMV-seropositive. CDR3 sequence reads: CASMGQGRQPQHF. CDR3 in DNA: TGTGCCAGCATGGGACAGGGGCGTCAGCCCCAGCATTTT.